This is a list of T cell receptor beta chains from one sample in a study of T cell changes during pregnancy in multiple sclerosis. Some clones are missing from TCRdb's copy, which holds only in-frame ones; the method was immunoSEQ multiplex PCR. The sample yields around 130,000 clones, around 93% seen once. Source: peripheral blood, taken before pregnancy. The origin of the receptors is a female donor with multiple sclerosis, enrolled in a pregnancy study. Each CDR3 is given with its conserved first and last residue. D genes are given only for firm matches. The size of a clone is reported for some rows only, either as once, few or many, or as a class for expanded clones.

cdr3_length	v_call	d_call	clone_size	j_call	cdr3_aa	cdr3_nt
20	TRBV18	TRBD1	.	TRBJ1-1	CASSRTGTGGLTPLNTEAFF	TGTGCCAGCTCACGCACCGGGACAGGGGGTCTTACTCCTCTGAACACTGAAGCTTTCTTT
15	TRBV6-1	TRBD1	.	TRBJ1-4	CASTEGGATNEKLFF	TGTGCCAGCACCGAAGGGGGCGCAACTAATGAAAAACTGTTTTTT
14	TRBV6-1	.	.	TRBJ1-1	CASSPGSWGAEAFF	TGTGCCAGCAGTCCCGGGTCCTGGGGGGCTGAAGCTTTCTTT
15	TRBV5-1	.	.	TRBJ1-1	CASSLTVVPNTEAFF	TGCGCCAGCAGCTTGACAGTGGTGCCCAACACTGAAGCTTTCTTT
16	TRBV29-1	TRBD1	.	TRBJ2-1	CSVGSTGALLNGEQFF	TGCAGCGTCGGGTCGACAGGGGCCCTCCTCAACGGGGAGCAGTTCTTC
15	TRBV6-5	.	.	TRBJ1-2	CASSYSRTVNYGYTF	TGTGCCAGCAGTTACTCGAGAACAGTTAACTATGGCTACACCTTC
14	TRBV10-3	TRBD1	.	TRBJ1-5	CAIRAGTGNQPQHF	TGTGCCATCAGGGCCGGGACAGGTAATCAGCCCCAGCATTTT
13	TRBV6-5	.	.	TRBJ1-4	CASSYSHQATLFF	TGTGCCAGCAGTTACTCTCACCAGGCCACACTGTTTTTT
16	TRBV9	.	once	TRBJ2-5	CASTRRASAGEETQYF	TGTGCCAGCACCCGAAGAGCCTCCGCAGGGGAAGAGACCCAGTACTTC
16	TRBV11-3	TRBD2	.	TRBJ2-3	CASSLSGTSGTDTQYF	TGTGCCAGCAGCTTATCGGGGACTAGTGGCACAGATACGCAGTATTTT
15	TRBV19	TRBD1	.	TRBJ1-5	CASSGTGGGNQPQHF	TGTGCCAGCTCCGGGACAGGGGGCGGCAATCAGCCCCAGCATTTT
15	TRBV27	.	.	TRBJ1-5	CASSLSARDRQPQHF	TGTGCCAGCAGTTTATCAGCCAGGGATCGCCAGCCCCAGCATTTT
15	TRBV10-2	.	.	TRBJ1-3	CATAQQAGPGNTIYF	TGCGCCACCGCACAGCAGGCGGGGCCTGGAAACACCATATATTTT
13	TRBV13	.	few	TRBJ1-5	CASSQTPDQPQHF	TGTGCCAGCAGTCAGACTCCAGACCAGCCCCAGCATTTT
16	TRBV6-1	TRBD1	.	TRBJ2-5	CASSDRDRGLWETQYF	TGTGCCAGCAGTGACAGGGACAGGGGGCTCTGGGAGACCCAGTACTTC
13	TRBV10-3	TRBD1	.	TRBJ2-1	CAITRTGTGEQFF	TGTGCCATCACCCGGACAGGGACTGGTGAGCAGTTCTTC
13	TRBV19	TRBD1	.	TRBJ2-2	CASKGQGTGELFF	TGTGCCAGTAAGGGACAGGGGACCGGGGAGCTGTTTTTT
14	TRBV30	TRBD1	once	TRBJ2-5	CAWSGGQGLSTQYF	TGTGCCTGGAGTGGGGGACAGGGCTTATCGACCCAGTACTTC
14	TRBV7-8	.	.	TRBJ2-3	CASSLGLVADTQYF	TGTGCCAGCAGCTTAGGCCTAGTAGCAGATACGCAGTATTTT
14	TRBV19	.	few	TRBJ2-7	CASSDRLSSYEQYF	TGTGCCAGCTCTGACAGGCTTAGCTCCTACGAGCAGTACTTC
11	TRBV7-9	.	.	TRBJ2-7	CASSSVDEQYF	TGTGCCAGCAGCTCTGTCGACGAGCAGTACTTC
15	TRBV18	.	.	TRBJ2-3	CASSPDTSSTDTQYF	TGTGCCAGCTCACCCGACACATCTAGCACAGATACGCAGTATTTT
15	TRBV30	.	.	TRBJ1-3	CAWGQGPTSGNTIYF	TGTGCCTGGGGACAAGGACCGACCTCTGGAAACACCATATATTTT
18	TRBV7-3	.	.	TRBJ2-1	CASSQEGYGTNRAGEQFF	TGTGCCAGCAGCCAGGAGGGGTACGGGACCAACCGGGCAGGGGAGCAGTTCTTC
14	TRBV27	TRBD2	.	TRBJ2-1	CASSLWGLANEQFF	TGTGCCAGCAGTCTCTGGGGACTAGCAAATGAGCAGTTCTTC
17	TRBV10-1	.	few	TRBJ1-5	CASSETQRQRSNQPQHF	TGCGCCAGCAGTGAAACCCAAAGGCAGAGGAGCAATCAGCCCCAGCATTTT
15	TRBV5-1	.	.	TRBJ2-3	CASSLIRGSTDTQYF	TGCGCCAGCAGCTTGATTCGGGGTAGCACAGATACGCAGTATTTT
12	TRBV5-1	.	.	TRBJ2-1	CASSVSSDEQFF	TGCGCCAGCAGCGTATCTAGCGATGAGCAGTTCTTC
14	TRBV6-5	.	.	TRBJ1-5	CASIPGHSNQPQHF	TGTGCCAGCATCCCAGGGCATAGCAATCAGCCCCAGCATTTT
15	TRBV5-4	TRBD1	.	TRBJ2-5	CASSNWDRGVETQYF	TGTGCCAGCAGCAACTGGGACAGAGGGGTAGAGACCCAGTACTTC
15	TRBV27	TRBD2	.	TRBJ2-3	CASSLSGRSTDTQYF	TGTGCCAGCAGTTTGAGCGGGAGATCGACGGATACGCAGTATTTT
13	TRBV9	.	.	TRBJ1-2	CASSVGRAYGYTF	TGTGCCAGCAGCGTAGGCAGGGCCTATGGCTACACCTTC
14	TRBV6-1	TRBD1	.	TRBJ1-6	CASRPTGVGSPLHF	TGTGCCAGCAGACCCACAGGGGTAGGATCACCCCTCCACTTT
15	TRBV29-1	.	once	TRBJ2-2	CSVSPQGTTTGELFF	TGCAGCGTTTCCCCTCAGGGAACTACCACCGGGGAGCTGTTTTTT
14	TRBV2	.	few	TRBJ1-1	CASRAAAGIAEAFF	TGTGCCAGCAGGGCGGCGGCAGGGATAGCTGAAGCTTTCTTT